Given below is one T cell receptor beta chain in context. Using immunoSEQ multiplex PCR, the repertoire was profiled, and TCRdb retains in-frame clones only, with some absent. The sample gives 85,000 to 120,000 clones, around 90% of which show up once; roughly 5.6% is in the top ten. V was pared by 5 bases and J by 7 bases, with 12 bases between. CDR3 length equals 14 residues. CDR1 is LGHNT and CDR2 is FRNRAP in the germline V gene. This entry is derived from a study of blood T cell repertoires in COVID-19. This TCR was sampled from a woman aged 50 to 60 with COVID-19, enrolled during active disease. Sequenced sample: peripheral blood. This chain connects TRBV12-5 to TRBJ1-6; D possibly corresponds to TRBD1 (6 bases). As DNA, the CDR3 is TGTGCTAGTGGTGCCGGGAGGGGGAATTCACCCCTCCACTTT. Its translation: CASGAGRGNSPLHF.